Detailed here is one T cell receptor (beta chain). The record originates from a study of cytomegalovirus exposure and HLA in healthy donors. PCR employed 60 Vbeta and 13 Jbeta primers. Profiled with immunoSEQ multiplex PCR; TCRdb holds only in-frame clones, not every one. The sample lists about 120,000 clones, under 80% occurring once. V lost 6 bases and J 2 bases, leaving 8 bases between the germline ends. The germline V gene encodes CDR1 LNHDA and CDR2 SQIVND (reference sequence). This CDR3 contains 13 residues. This clonotype was sampled from a man aged 55 to 70 in good health and CMV-seropositive. V gene TRBV19 combines with J gene TRBJ1-5; maybe TRBD1 (6 bases). Sequenced: PBMCs. The chain's CDR3 is CASSGQRNQPQHF. The CDR3 coding sequence is TGTGCCAGTAGCGGACAGCGCAATCAGCCCCAGCATTTT.